This is a list of T cell receptor beta chains from one sample in a study of blood T cell repertoires in COVID-19. This table comes from immunoSEQ multiplex PCR, and its TCRdb copy is limited to in-frame clones, with some not included. The sample lists just over 650,000 clones, 85% to 90% occurring once. What was sequenced was peripheral blood. The receptor source for this set is a woman younger than 35 with acute or convalescent COVID-19. CDR3s leave out the opening cysteine and the closing phenylalanine or tryptophan. Fields, in order: J gene, D gene, V gene, CDR3 protein. D genes are given only for firm matches.

>TRBJ2-7|TRBD1|TRBV24-1
ATRQGSSYEQY
>TRBJ1-2|.|TRBV3-1/TRBV3-2
ASSKRALYGYT
>TRBJ2-3|TRBD1|TRBV6-5
ATGTGGTDTQY
>TRBJ1-6|.|TRBV5-4
ASSLWQNSPLH
>TRBJ1-2|TRBD1|TRBV7-9
ASSSGTGFYGYT
>TRBJ1-2|.|TRBV28
ASSKPDGYT
>TRBJ1-2|TRBD1|TRBV4-3
ASSQDLGGQGTNYGYT
>TRBJ1-2|.|TRBV30
AWSVGGAAIYGYT
>TRBJ2-5|TRBD1|TRBV19
ASSIGTGSRQETQY
>TRBJ1-5|.|TRBV27
ASREYGNQPQH
>TRBJ1-1|.|TRBV29-1
SVYRDILTEGDTEAF
>TRBJ2-2|TRBD2|TRBV6-5
ASGKRGGPAGELF
>TRBJ1-3|.|TRBV7-6
ASSLAGATIY
>TRBJ1-6|.|TRBV5-6
ASRPRAHNSPLH
>TRBJ1-4|TRBD1|TRBV7-9
ASSQGTANEKLF
>TRBJ1-1|.|TRBV6-5
ASSGDLSEAF
>TRBJ2-3|.|TRBV20-1
INTDTQY
>TRBJ1-1|TRBD1|TRBV11-2
ASSLDRWGQGLMNTEAF
>TRBJ2-7|.|TRBV21-1
ASSPHDRGPYEQY
>TRBJ1-6|TRBD1|TRBV7-9
ATLPRDRGYNSPLH
>TRBJ1-1|TRBD1|TRBV5-1
ASSLEGTGSTNTEAF
>TRBJ1-3|TRBD1|TRBV5-1
ASSWGQSGNTIY
>TRBJ2-1|TRBD1|TRBV13
ANGQGITGEQF
>TRBJ1-2|TRBD1|TRBV5-4
ASSTQGYYGYT
>TRBJ1-1|TRBD1|TRBV30
AWRTGTVAAF
>TRBJ2-5|TRBD1|TRBV5-1
ASSLMAVTGGLETQY
>TRBJ1-5|TRBD1|TRBV4-1
ASRRQGQGQPQH
>TRBJ1-6|TRBD1|TRBV11-2
ASSSGQGGSPLH
>TRBJ1-4|.|TRBV28
ATKKGVSREKLF
>TRBJ1-2|.|TRBV27
ASSLIGGYGNGYT
>TRBJ1-1|TRBD1|TRBV6-5
ASSRMTGLAEAF
>TRBJ2-7|.|TRBV5-5
ASSLFGTSIYEQY
>TRBJ2-1|TRBD2|TRBV5-8
ASSLAGGNEQF
>TRBJ1-5|.|TRBV2
ASSVEGAQPQH
>TRBJ2-1|.|TRBV6-2/TRBV6-3
ASSYWTAPLSYNEQF
>TRBJ1-5|.|TRBV6-5
ASRRERNQPQH
>TRBJ1-2|TRBD1|TRBV19
ASNPSGTESPRDYGYT
>TRBJ1-2|TRBD1|TRBV5-5
ASSSLTGVNYGYT
>TRBJ2-7|.|TRBV6-2/TRBV6-3
ASSYPRVGQY
>TRBJ1-1|.|TRBV20-1
SAPGGGTAF
>TRBJ1-4|.|TRBV5-5
ASSPRDEKLF